This is a list of T cell receptor beta chains from one sample in a study of T cells expressing NK-cell markers. TCRdb processed the 5' RACE reads again and assigns one entry to each CDR3 protein, with no DNA. In total, the table holds roughly 430,000 distinct CDR3 sequences. The sample taken for sequencing was blood T cells: a sorted CD56 or NKG2C T cell subset, CD4+ or CD8+ T cells, or bulk PBMC T cells (not recorded which). The source is a woman between 18 and 75 years old in good health. Both conserved end residues are part of each CDR3. The order of the fields is J gene, V gene, CDR3 protein.

>TRBJ2-5|TRBV25-1
CASSELIAEETQYF
>TRBJ1-2|TRBV4-3
CASSPVSPINYGYTF
>TRBJ1-3|TRBV4-1
CASSQVSTIYF
>TRBJ2-3|TRBV29-1
CSADPGDTDTQYF
>TRBJ1-5|TRBV20-1
CSAQNNRGGNQPQHF
>TRBJ2-7|TRBV5-1
CASRLTGGVYEQYF
>TRBJ1-2|TRBV12-3/TRBV12-4
CASSWDRGYGYTF
>TRBJ2-5|TRBV12-3/TRBV12-4
CASSMYRDGETQYF
>TRBJ2-3|TRBV5-1
CASSLLGAGGDTQYF
>TRBJ2-3|TRBV29-1
CSVVGLGSTDTQYF
>TRBJ2-3|TRBV5-1
CASRGGLSTDTQYF
>TRBJ2-5|TRBV7-3
CASSLDGQLGTQYF
>TRBJ2-1|TRBV7-9
CASSRLAGDNEQFF
>TRBJ2-7|TRBV10-3
CAISSGGNYEQYF
>TRBJ2-3|TRBV4-3
CASSQESLGGNTDTQYF
>TRBJ2-3|TRBV20-1
CSARNVDTQYF
>TRBJ2-1|TRBV20-1
CSAREWANEQFF
>TRBJ1-6|TRBV6-5
CASSYSIWGDSPLHF
>TRBJ2-2|TRBV25-1
CASRAGTGELFF
>TRBJ1-1|TRBV3-1
CASSPQNPPGTEAFF
>TRBJ2-3|TRBV20-1
CSASANLEPFTQYF
>TRBJ2-1|TRBV7-7
CASSPTLANNEQFF
>TRBJ2-5|TRBV3-1
CASTAVRGRETQYF
>TRBJ2-1|TRBV7-3
CASSLKGAGEQFF
>TRBJ1-5|TRBV20-1
CSARPTRVTPKAQPQHF
>TRBJ2-1|TRBV28
CASSVGLMGDNEQFF
>TRBJ2-1|TRBV4-3
CASSQDLRGGDSSYNEQFF
>TRBJ1-1|TRBV5-4
CASSPKTGVSTEAFF
>TRBJ1-5|TRBV10-3
CAIKGENQPQHF
>TRBJ1-2|TRBV30
CACTQGKKDGYTF
>TRBJ1-1|TRBV6-1
CATGGARIVNTEAFF
>TRBJ2-7|TRBV7-8
CASSQRGEQYF
>TRBJ2-1|TRBV20-1
CSATGQGLNEQFF
>TRBJ1-1|TRBV7-2
CASSPSPVVHAQAFF
>TRBJ2-2|TRBV28
CASTTGTGELFF
>TRBJ2-2|TRBV5-1
CASSFLETGELFF
>TRBJ2-1|TRBV14
CASSQKRLAVHNEQFF
>TRBJ2-1|TRBV12-3/TRBV12-4
CASTGTSGRGAFF
>TRBJ2-3|TRBV9
CASSVVAGGPTDTQYF
>TRBJ2-1|TRBV4-1
CASSQEPTSSYNEQFF
>TRBJ2-3|TRBV9
CASSVWEWSTDTQYF
>TRBJ2-3|TRBV7-9
CASSWSGDTQYF
>TRBJ2-1|TRBV6-5
CASSYSLDSEQFF
>TRBJ2-1|TRBV6-1
CASRSQGVYNEQFF
>TRBJ1-6|TRBV18
CASSRDPANSPLHF
>TRBJ2-2|TRBV29-1
CSVGLRLAENTGELFF
>TRBJ1-1|TRBV9
CASGREQGNTEAFF
>TRBJ2-1|TRBV30
CAWSVSVSSAGPRFF
>TRBJ2-7|TRBV5-1
CASSPAGAGETSYEQYF
>TRBJ1-3|TRBV29-1
CSVGLGPGNTIYF